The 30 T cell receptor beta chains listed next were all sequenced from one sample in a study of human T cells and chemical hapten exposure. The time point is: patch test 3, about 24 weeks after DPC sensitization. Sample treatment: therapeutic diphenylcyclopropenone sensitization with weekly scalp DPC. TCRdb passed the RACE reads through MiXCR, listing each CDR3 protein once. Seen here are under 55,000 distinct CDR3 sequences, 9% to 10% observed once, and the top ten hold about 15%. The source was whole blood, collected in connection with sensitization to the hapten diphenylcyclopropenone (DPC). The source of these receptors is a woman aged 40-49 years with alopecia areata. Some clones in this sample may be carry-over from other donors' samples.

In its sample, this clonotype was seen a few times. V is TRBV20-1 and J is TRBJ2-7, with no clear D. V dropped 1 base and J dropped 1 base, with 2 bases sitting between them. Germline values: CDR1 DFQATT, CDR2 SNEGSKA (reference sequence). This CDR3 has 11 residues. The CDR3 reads CSARASYEQYF. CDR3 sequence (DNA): TGCAGTGCTAGAGCGTCCTACGAGCAGTACTTC.

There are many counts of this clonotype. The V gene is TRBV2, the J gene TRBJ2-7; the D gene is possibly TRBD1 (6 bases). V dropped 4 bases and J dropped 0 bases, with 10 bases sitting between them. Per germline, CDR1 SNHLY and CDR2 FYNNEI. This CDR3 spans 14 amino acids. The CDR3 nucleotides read TGTGCCAGCAGTGCACAGGGCTACTCCTACGAGCAGTACTTC. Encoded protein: CASSAQGYSYEQYF.

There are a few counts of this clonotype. The chain's CDR3 is CASRPSGPHQDQPQHF. The CDR3 DNA reads as TGTGCAAGTCGCCCATCGGGACCTCATCAGGATCAGCCCCAGCATTTT. V gene TRBV12-2 combines with J gene TRBJ1-5; the table gives TRBD1 as D, unverified against the DNA. TRBV12-2 is shown as a pseudogene. The CDR3 spans 16 residues.

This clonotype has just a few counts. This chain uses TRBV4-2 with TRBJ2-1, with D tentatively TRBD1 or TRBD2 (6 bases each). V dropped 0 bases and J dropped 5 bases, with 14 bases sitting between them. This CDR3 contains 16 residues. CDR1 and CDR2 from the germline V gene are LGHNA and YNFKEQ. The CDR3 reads CASSQEGGQTNNEQFF. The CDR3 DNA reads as TGTGCCAGCAGCCAAGAGGGGGGACAAACAAACAATGAGCAGTTCTTC.

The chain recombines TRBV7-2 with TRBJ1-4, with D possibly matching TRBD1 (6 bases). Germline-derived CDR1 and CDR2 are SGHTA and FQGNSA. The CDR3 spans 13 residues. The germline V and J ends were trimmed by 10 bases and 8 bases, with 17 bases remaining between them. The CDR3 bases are TGTGCCACCCGGCGAGGGGGAGGCGAAAAACTGTTTTTT. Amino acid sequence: CATRRGGGEKLFF. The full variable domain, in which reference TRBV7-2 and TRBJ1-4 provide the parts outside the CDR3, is GAGVSQSPSNKVTEKGKDVELRCDPISGHTALYWYRQSLGQGLEFLIYFQGNSAPDKSGLPSDRFSAERTGGSVSTLTIQRTQQEDSAVYLCATRRGGGEKLFFGSGTQLSVL.

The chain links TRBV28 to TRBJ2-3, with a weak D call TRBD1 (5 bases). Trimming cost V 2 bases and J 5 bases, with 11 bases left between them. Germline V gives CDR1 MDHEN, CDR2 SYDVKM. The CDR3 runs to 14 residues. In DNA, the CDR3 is TGTGCCAGCAGTTTACAGGGTTCCCAAGATACGCAGTATTTT. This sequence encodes CASSLQGSQDTQYF.

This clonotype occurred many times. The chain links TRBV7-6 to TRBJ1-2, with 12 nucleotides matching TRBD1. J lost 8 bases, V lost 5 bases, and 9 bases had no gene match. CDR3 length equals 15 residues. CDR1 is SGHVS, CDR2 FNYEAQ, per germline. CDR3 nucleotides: TGTGCCAGCAGCCACCCGGGACAGGGGGCTGACGGCTACACCTTC. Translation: CASSHPGQGADGYTF.

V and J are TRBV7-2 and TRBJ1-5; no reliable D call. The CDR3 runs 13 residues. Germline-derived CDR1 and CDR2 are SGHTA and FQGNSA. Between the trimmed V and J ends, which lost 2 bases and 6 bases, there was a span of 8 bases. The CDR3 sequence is CASSLSEGQPQHF. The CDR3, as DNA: TGTGCCAGCAGCTTATCGGAAGGTCAGCCCCAGCATTTT. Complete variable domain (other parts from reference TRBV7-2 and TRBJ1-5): GAGVSQSPSNKVTEKGKDVELRCDPISGHTALYWYRQSLGQGLEFLIYFQGNSAPDKSGLPSDRFSAERTGGSVSTLTIQRTQQEDSAVYLCASSLSEGQPQHFGDGTRLSIL.

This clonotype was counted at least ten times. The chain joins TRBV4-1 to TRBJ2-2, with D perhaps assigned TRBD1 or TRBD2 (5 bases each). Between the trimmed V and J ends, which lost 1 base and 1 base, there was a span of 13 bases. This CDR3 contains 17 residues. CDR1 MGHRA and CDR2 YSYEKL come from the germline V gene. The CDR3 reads CASSQGAGRRNTGELFF. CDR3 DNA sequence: TGCGCCAGCAGCCAAGGTGCAGGGAGACGGAACACCGGGGAGCTGTTTTTT.

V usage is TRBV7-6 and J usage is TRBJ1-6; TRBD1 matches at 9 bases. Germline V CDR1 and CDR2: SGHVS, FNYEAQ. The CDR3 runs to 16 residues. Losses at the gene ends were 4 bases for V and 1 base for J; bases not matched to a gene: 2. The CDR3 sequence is CASSSGTGSYNSPLHF. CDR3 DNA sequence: TGTGCCAGCAGCTCCGGGACAGGGTCCTATAATTCACCCCTCCACTTT.

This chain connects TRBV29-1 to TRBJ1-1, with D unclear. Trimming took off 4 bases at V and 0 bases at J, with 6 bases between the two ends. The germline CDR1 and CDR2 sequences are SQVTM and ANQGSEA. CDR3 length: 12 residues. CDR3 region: CSVGNLNTEAFF. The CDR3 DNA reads TGCAGCGTTGGTAACCTGAACACTGAAGCTTTCTTT.

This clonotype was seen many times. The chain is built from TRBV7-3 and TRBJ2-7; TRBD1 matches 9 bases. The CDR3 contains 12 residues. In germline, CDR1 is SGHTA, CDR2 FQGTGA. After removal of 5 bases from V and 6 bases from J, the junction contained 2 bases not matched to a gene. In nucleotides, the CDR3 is TGTGCCAGCAGCCCGGGACAGGGCGAGCAGTACTTC. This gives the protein CASSPGQGEQYF.

This CDR3 reads CASSLFAGFGEQFF. Here the CDR3 DNA reads TGCGCCAGCAGCTTGTTCGCAGGGTTCGGGGAGCAGTTCTTC. This chain joins TRBV5-1 and TRBJ2-1; tentatively, D is TRBD1 (5 bases). Germline-derived CDR1 and CDR2 are SGHRS and YFSETQ. The CDR3 spans 14 residues. V lost 1 base and J lost 10, with 15 bases in between.

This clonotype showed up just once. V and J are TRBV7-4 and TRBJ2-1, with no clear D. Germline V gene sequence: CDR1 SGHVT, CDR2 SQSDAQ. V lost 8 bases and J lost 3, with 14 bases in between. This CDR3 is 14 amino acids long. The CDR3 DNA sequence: TGTGCCAGCGGCAGCTTGACTTTCTACAATGAGCAGTTCTTC. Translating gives CASGSLTFYNEQFF.

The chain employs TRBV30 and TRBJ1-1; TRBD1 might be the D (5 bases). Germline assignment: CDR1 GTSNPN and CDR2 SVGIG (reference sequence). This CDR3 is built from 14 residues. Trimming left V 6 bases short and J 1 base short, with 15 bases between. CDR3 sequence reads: CACTTGLRNTEAFF. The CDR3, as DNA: TGTGCCTGTACTACGGGACTCAGGAACACTGAAGCTTTCTTT.

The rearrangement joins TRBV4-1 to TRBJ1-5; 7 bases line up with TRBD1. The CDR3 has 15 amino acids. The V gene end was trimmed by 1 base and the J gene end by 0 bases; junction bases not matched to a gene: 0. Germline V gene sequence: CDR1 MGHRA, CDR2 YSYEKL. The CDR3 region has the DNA TGCGCCAGCAGCCAAGCAGGGGGTAGCAATCAGCCCCAGCATTTT. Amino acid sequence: CASSQAGGSNQPQHF.

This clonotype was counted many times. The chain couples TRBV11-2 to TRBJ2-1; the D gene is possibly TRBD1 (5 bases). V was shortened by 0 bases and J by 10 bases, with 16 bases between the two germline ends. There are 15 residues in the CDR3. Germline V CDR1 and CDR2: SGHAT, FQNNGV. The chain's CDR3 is CASSLDLSPHREQFF. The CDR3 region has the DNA TGTGCCAGCAGCTTAGATCTCAGCCCCCACAGGGAGCAGTTCTTC.

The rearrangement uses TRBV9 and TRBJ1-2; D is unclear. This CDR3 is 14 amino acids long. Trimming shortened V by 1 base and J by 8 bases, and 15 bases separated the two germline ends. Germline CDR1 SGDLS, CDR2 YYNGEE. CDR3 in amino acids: CASSVLVAEGGYTF. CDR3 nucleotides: TGTGCCAGCAGCGTATTAGTGGCTGAGGGCGGCTACACCTTC.

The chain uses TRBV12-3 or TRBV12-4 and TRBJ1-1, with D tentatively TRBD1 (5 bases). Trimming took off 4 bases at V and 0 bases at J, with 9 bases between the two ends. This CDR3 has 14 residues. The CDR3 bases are TGTGCCAGCAGTTGGGGGGTATTGAACACTGAAGCTTTCTTT. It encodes CASSWGVLNTEAFF.

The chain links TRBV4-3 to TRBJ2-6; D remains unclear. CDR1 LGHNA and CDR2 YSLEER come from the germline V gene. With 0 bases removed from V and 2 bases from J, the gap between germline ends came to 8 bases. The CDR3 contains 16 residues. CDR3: CASSQDVTAGANVLTF. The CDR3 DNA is TGCGCCAGCAGCCAAGATGTAACGGCTGGGGCCAACGTCCTGACTTTC.

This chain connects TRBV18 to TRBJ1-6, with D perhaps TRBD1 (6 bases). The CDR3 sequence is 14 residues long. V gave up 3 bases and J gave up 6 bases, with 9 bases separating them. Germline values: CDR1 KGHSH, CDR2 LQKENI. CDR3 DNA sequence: TGTGCCAGCTCACCTCTGGACAGTAATTCACCCCTCCACTTT. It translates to CASSPLDSNSPLHF.

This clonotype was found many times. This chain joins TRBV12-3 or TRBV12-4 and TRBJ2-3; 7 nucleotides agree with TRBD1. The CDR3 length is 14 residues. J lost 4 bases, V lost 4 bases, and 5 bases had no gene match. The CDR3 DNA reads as TGTGCCAGCAGTTACGACAGGGCGTCAGATACGCAGTATTTT. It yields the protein CASSYDRASDTQYF.

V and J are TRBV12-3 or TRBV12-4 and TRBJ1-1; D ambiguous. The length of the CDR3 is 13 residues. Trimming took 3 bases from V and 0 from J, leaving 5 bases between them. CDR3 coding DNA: TGTGCCAGCAGTTTGTGGATGAACACTGAAGCTTTCTTT. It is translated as CASSLWMNTEAFF.

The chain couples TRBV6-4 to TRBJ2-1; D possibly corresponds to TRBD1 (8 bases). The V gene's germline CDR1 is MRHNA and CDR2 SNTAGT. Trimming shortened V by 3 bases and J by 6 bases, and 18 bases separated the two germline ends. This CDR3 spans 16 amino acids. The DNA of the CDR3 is TGTGCCAGCAGTGAAGGGCCGACAGGGGAGGGCAATGAGCAGTTCTTC. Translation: CASSEGPTGEGNEQFF.

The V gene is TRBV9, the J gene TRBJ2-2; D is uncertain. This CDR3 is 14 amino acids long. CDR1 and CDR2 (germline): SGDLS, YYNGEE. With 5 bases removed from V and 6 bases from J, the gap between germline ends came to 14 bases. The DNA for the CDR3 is TGTGCCAGCAGTGAAGCCCTCGGCGCCGGGGAGCTGTTTTTT. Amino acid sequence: CASSEALGAGELFF. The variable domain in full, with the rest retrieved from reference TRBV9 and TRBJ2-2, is DSGVTQTPKHLITATGQRVTLRCSPRSGDLSVYWYQQSLDQGLQFLIQYYNGEERAKGNILERFSAQQFPDLHSELNLSSLELGDSALYFCASSEALGAGELFFGEGSRLTVL.

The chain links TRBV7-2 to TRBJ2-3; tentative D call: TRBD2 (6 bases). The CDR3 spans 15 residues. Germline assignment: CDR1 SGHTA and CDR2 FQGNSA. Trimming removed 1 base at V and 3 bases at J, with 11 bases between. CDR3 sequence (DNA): TGTGCCAGCAGCTTAGGGGAGGTTGGAACAGATACGCAGTATTTT. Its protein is CASSLGEVGTDTQYF.

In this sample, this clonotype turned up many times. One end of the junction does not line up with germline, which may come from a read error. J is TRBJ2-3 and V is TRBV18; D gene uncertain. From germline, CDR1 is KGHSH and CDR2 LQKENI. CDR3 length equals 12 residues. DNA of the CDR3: TGCGCCAGCAGCCCAAGCACAGATACGCAGTATTTT. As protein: CASSPSTDTQYF.

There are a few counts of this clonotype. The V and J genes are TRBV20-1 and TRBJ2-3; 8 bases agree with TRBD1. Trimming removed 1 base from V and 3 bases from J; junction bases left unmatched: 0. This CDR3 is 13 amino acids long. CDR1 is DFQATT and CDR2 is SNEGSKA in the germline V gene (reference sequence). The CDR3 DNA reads TGCAGTGCTAGAGGACAGGGGACAGATACGCAGTATTTT. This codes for CSARGQGTDTQYF.

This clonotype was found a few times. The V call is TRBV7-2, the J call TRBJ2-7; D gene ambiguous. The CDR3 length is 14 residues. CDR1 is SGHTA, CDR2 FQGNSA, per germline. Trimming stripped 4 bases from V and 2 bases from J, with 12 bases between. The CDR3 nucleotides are TGTGCCAGCAGCTATAGACGGTCTACCTACGAGCAGTACTTC. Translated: CASSYRRSTYEQYF.

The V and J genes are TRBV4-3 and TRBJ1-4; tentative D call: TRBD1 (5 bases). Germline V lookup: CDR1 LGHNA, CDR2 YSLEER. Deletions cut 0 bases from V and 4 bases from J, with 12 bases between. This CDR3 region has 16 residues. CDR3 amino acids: CASSQDPGPSNEKLFF. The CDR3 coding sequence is TGCGCCAGCAGCCAAGACCCGGGGCCTAGTAATGAAAAACTGTTTTTT.